The 32 T cell receptor beta chains below all came from one sample that was sequenced in a study of OX40 agonist ivuxolimab in advanced cancers. This table comes from immunoSEQ multiplex PCR, and its TCRdb copy is limited to in-frame clones, with some not included. The sample contains more than 25,000 clones, around nine tenths of which appear only once. This material consisted of CD4+ or CD8+ T cells sorted from blood, taken in a trial of the OX40 agonist ivuxolimab. The receptors derive from an adult with an advanced solid tumor such as melanoma, head and neck, liver or kidney cancer.

In its sample, this clone was seen a few times. The rearrangement joins TRBV7-9 to TRBJ2-5, with 9 bases that match TRBD1. Germline V gives CDR1 SEHNR, CDR2 FQNEAQ (reference sequence). The CDR3 has 16 residues. The junction had 11 bases not matched to a gene; V was cut back by 7 bases and J by 2 bases. CDR3 residues: CASTGRAGTGQETQYF. In DNA, the CDR3 is TGTGCCAGCACCGGCCGGGCCGGGACAGGGCAAGAGACCCAGTACTTC.

The rearrangement links TRBV4-1 to TRBJ2-7; 8 bases match TRBD1. CDR3 size: 14 residues. Germline trimming cut 4 bases from V and 2 bases from J; bases unmatched to any gene: 4. The V gene's germline CDR1 is MGHRA and CDR2 YSYEKL. CDR3 sequence: CASSRGTGPYEQYF. In DNA, the CDR3 is TGCGCCAGCAGCCGTGGGACAGGACCCTACGAGCAGTACTTC.

The chain has TRBV7-8 and TRBJ1-1; no clear D. The CDR3 extends over 11 amino acids. Germline V CDR1 and CDR2: SGHVS, FQNEAQ. Trimming cost V 1 base and J 7 bases, with 4 bases left between them. The CDR3 DNA follows: TGTGCCAGCAGCTTAGGAGGTGAAGCTTTCTTT. As protein: CASSLGGEAFF.

This chain uses TRBV28 with TRBJ1-1; maybe TRBD1 (5 bases). V was clipped by 10 bases and J by 1 base, with 19 bases between them. The length of the CDR3 is 15 residues. The V gene's germline CDR1 is MDHEN and CDR2 SYDVKM. This chain's CDR3 is CATLRLLGANTEAFF. DNA for the CDR3: TGTGCCACTTTACGATTGTTAGGGGCGAACACTGAAGCTTTCTTT.

Comment on this clone: Other DNA sequences of this sample code for an identical CDR3. The rearrangement joins TRBV13 to TRBJ2-7; D perhaps matches TRBD1 (6 bases). V dropped 4 bases and J dropped 3 bases, with 13 bases sitting between them. This CDR3 has 14 residues. CDR1 is PRHDT and CDR2 is FYEKMQ in the germline V gene (reference sequence). The chain's CDR3 is CASSSRTAFYEQYF. For the CDR3, the DNA is TGTGCCAGCAGCTCCCGGACAGCCTTCTACGAGCAGTACTTC.

The rearrangement joins TRBV4-2 to TRBJ2-3, with 7 positions matching TRBD2. The CDR3 runs 16 residues. Germline V gene data show CDR1 as LGHNA and CDR2 as YNFKEQ. V trimming: 4 bases; J trimming: 4 bases; junction bases outside the gene matches: 11. CDR3 amino acids: CASSPAGLQEADTQYF. For the CDR3, the DNA is TGTGCCAGCAGCCCAGCGGGACTCCAGGAGGCAGATACGCAGTATTTT.

This clone occurred a few times. In DNA form, the CDR3 reads TGTGCCAGCAGCCAGGCGGAAAACATTCAGTACTTC. It yields the protein CASSQAENIQYF. This rearrangement joins TRBV14 to TRBJ2-4; D gene unclear. This CDR3 contains 12 residues. CDR1 is SGHDN, CDR2 FVKESK, per germline. The V gene lost 3 bases and the J gene lost 5 bases, with 5 bases spanning the gap. The whole variable domain, filled in from reference TRBV14 and TRBJ2-4, reads EAGVTQFPSHSVIEKGQTVTLRCDPISGHDNLYWYRRVMGKEIKFLLHFVKESKQDESGMPNNRFLAERTGGTYSTLKVQPAELEDSGVYFCASSQAENIQYFGAGTRLSVL.

The rearrangement joins TRBV11-2 to TRBJ2-7; 7 nucleotides match TRBD1. The CDR3 extends over 15 amino acids. V shed 2 bases, J shed 5 bases, and the junction held 9 bases outside the gene matches. The germline CDR1 and CDR2 sequences are SGHAT and FQNNGV. The CDR3 region is CASSLSPTGFNEQYF. CDR3 coding DNA: TGTGCCAGCAGCTTAAGCCCGACAGGGTTTAACGAGCAGTACTTC.

The rearrangement uses TRBV5-8 and TRBJ2-1; perhaps D is TRBD1 or TRBD2 (6 bases each). Germline lookup yields CDR1 SGHTS and CDR2 YDEGEE. The CDR3 has 14 residues. The V gene lost 1 base and the J gene lost 2 bases, with 7 bases spanning the gap. For the CDR3, the DNA is TGTGCCAGCAGCTTGCGGGGGCCCTACAATGAGCAGTTCTTC. Translated, it gives CASSLRGPYNEQFF. The full variable domain, completed using reference TRBV5-8 and TRBJ2-1, is EAGVTQSPTHLIKTRGQQATLRCSPISGHTSVYWYQQALGLGLQFLLWYDEGEERNRGNFPPRFSGRQFPNYSSELNVNALELEDSALYLCASSLRGPYNEQFFGPGTRLTVL.

The chain has TRBV4-1 and TRBJ2-5, with D perhaps matching TRBD1 (6 bases). The V and J ends lost 3 bases and 3 bases respectively, with 20 bases between them. Germline V gene lookup returns CDR1 MGHRA and CDR2 YSYEKL. The length of the CDR3 is 17 residues. This CDR3 reads CASSHTLWTVREETQYF. The CDR3 DNA follows: TGCGCCAGCAGCCATACGCTATGGACAGTCCGGGAAGAGACCCAGTACTTC.

The rearrangement uses TRBV19 and TRBJ2-7, with TRBD1 matching over 9 bases. The CDR3 has 16 residues. The ends lost 3 bases at V and 2 bases at J; junction bases unmatched: 8. The germline gives CDR1 LNHDA, CDR2 SQIVND (reference sequence). The CDR3 sequence: CASSIRQGGRTYEQYF. For the CDR3, the DNA is TGTGCCAGTAGTATCCGACAGGGGGGACGAACCTACGAGCAGTACTTC.

In DNA, the CDR3 is TGTGCCAGCAGTTTGGGACTAGCGGGGCCTCAAGAGACCCAGTACTTC. Residues: CASSLGLAGPQETQYF. The chain carries TRBV27 and TRBJ2-5; the match to TRBD2 covers 13 bases. Germline trimming cut 3 bases from V and 2 bases from J; bases unmatched to any gene: 3. This CDR3 region has 16 residues. Per germline, CDR1 MNHEY and CDR2 SMNVEV (reference sequence).

This CDR3 reads CAISESGVGTTQETQYF. The DNA for the CDR3 is TGTGCCATCAGTGAGTCGGGTGTAGGGACGACTCAAGAGACCCAGTACTTC. The genes are TRBV10-3 and TRBJ2-5, with D perhaps matching TRBD1 or TRBD2 (5 bases each). The CDR3 loop spans 17 amino acids. V dropped 0 bases and J dropped 2 bases, with 16 bases sitting between them. CDR1 ENHRY and CDR2 SYGVKD come from the germline V gene.

This clone appeared a single time. The chain carries TRBV6-6 and TRBJ1-5; D might be TRBD1 (5 bases). The CDR3 covers 16 residues. With 7 bases removed from V and 3 bases from J, the gap between germline ends came to 19 bases. The germline CDR1 and CDR2 sequences are MNHNY and SVGAGI (reference sequence). CDR3 nucleotides: TGTGCCAGCACCCTACTGGGGGGTAGGGACAATCAGCCCCAGCATTTT. Residues: CASTLLGGRDNQPQHF.

The chain links TRBV29-1 to TRBJ1-3; D gene ambiguous. The CDR3 has 12 residues. The germline gives CDR1 SQVTM, CDR2 ANQGSEA. V dropped 5 bases and J dropped 3 bases, with 8 bases sitting between them. CDR3 residues: CSVPAGGNTIYF. CDR3 DNA sequence: TGCAGCGTTCCAGCAGGTGGAAACACCATATATTTT.

This chain connects TRBV5-6 to TRBJ2-7; 9 nucleotides match TRBD2. V shed 3 bases and J 7 bases; nucleotides not matched to a gene: 14. Germline-derived CDR1 and CDR2 are SGHDT and YYEEEE. The CDR3 consists of 16 residues. The chain's CDR3 is CASSCGGAFERGEQYF. Here the CDR3 DNA reads TGTGCCAGCAGCTGCGGGGGGGCCTTCGAACGGGGGGAGCAGTACTTC.

Only one count was recorded for this clone. J is TRBJ2-5 and V is TRBV7-8, with no clear D. The closer fit of TRBJ2-7 to the DNA end suggests the J call may be wrong. The CDR3 spans 12 residues. Germline V gives CDR1 SGHVS, CDR2 FQNEAQ. CDR3 amino acids: CASSFETPEQYF. CDR3 coding DNA: TGTGCCAGCAGCTTCGAGACCCCCGAGCAGTACTTC.

This clone was picked up a small number of times. The chain links TRBV5-4 to TRBJ2-7; D unclear. The CDR3 is made up of 15 amino acids. Germline V gene lookup returns CDR1 SGHNT and CDR2 YYREEE (reference sequence). V gave up 4 bases and J gave up 2 bases, with 16 bases separating them. The CDR3 region is CASSPYQATTYEQYF. The CDR3 nucleotides are TGTGCCAGCAGCCCATACCAGGCTACCACCTACGAGCAGTACTTC.

The rearrangement joins TRBV6-4 to TRBJ1-3, with D maybe TRBD1 (5 bases). CDR1 and CDR2 from the germline V gene are MRHNA and SNTAGT. This CDR3 has 14 residues. V lost 6 bases, J lost 0 bases, and 9 bases lay in between. CDR3 loop: CASSLTASGNTIYF. The CDR3 bases are TGTGCCAGCAGCCTGACAGCCTCTGGAAACACCATATATTTT.

This sequence joins TRBV18 and TRBJ1-4, with 8 bases aligning to TRBD1. The germline V gene has CDR1 KGHSH and CDR2 LQKENI. J was trimmed by 6 bases and V by 5 bases; bases with no gene match: 5. The CDR3 covers 14 residues. CDR3: CASSERQGYEKLFF. DNA for the CDR3: TGTGCCAGCTCAGAACGACAGGGGTATGAAAAACTGTTTTTT. The full variable domain, in which reference TRBV18 and TRBJ1-4 provide the parts outside the CDR3, is NAGVMQNPRHLVRRRGQEARLRCSPMKGHSHVYWYRQLPEEGLKFMVYLQKENIIDESGMPKERFSAEFPKEGPSILRIQQVVRGDSAAYFCASSERQGYEKLFFGSGTQLSVL.

This chain links TRBV16 with TRBJ2-3; no clear D. The CDR3 loop spans 15 amino acids. V was shortened by 0 bases and J by 4 bases, with 11 bases between the two germline ends. Per the germline V gene, CDR1 is KGHSY and CDR2 is FQNENV. CDR3 coding DNA: TGTGCCAGCAGCCAATCGGCAGCCTCGCCAGATACGCAGTATTTT. Encoded protein: CASSQSAASPDTQYF. The full variable domain, its missing parts supplied by reference TRBV16 and TRBJ2-3, is GEEVAQTPKHLVRGEGQKAKLYCAPIKGHSYVFWYQQVLKNEFKFLISFQNENVFDETGMPKERFSAKCLPNSPCSLEIQATKLEDSAVYFCASSQSAASPDTQYFGPGTRLTVL.

This chain joins TRBV25-1 and TRBJ2-5; 8 bases are a match to TRBD2. Germline V gives CDR1 MGHDK, CDR2 SYGVNS. The CDR3 runs 17 residues. Trimming cost V 1 base and J 1 base; bases outside gene matches: 8. The CDR3 loop is CASSEFGLAGGQETQYF. As DNA, the CDR3 is TGTGCCAGCAGTGAATTCGGACTAGCTGGAGGCCAAGAGACCCAGTACTTC.

This chain joins TRBV18 and TRBJ2-1; 7 bases align to TRBD2. There are 15 residues in the CDR3. V was clipped by 2 bases and J by 6 bases; unmatched bases: 7. The germline V gene encodes CDR1 KGHSH and CDR2 LQKENI. The CDR3 DNA is TGTGCCAGCTCACCAGGGGGAGGGCTCCTCAATGAGCAGTTCTTC. Translation: CASSPGGGLLNEQFF.

Written as DNA, the CDR3 is TGTGCCAGCTCACCAGATGACTACCGGGATCAAGAGACCCAGTACTTC. This encodes CASSPDDYRDQETQYF. The chain combines TRBV18 with TRBJ2-5; a weak D match, TRBD2 (5 bases). V was clipped by 2 bases and J by 2 bases, with 15 bases between them. The CDR3 is made up of 16 amino acids. The germline gives CDR1 KGHSH, CDR2 LQKENI.

The count of this clone is one. The rearrangement uses TRBV4-1 and TRBJ2-5; TRBD2 agrees at 9 bases. This CDR3 has 16 residues. CDR1 and CDR2 from the germline V gene are MGHRA and YSYEKL. J was trimmed by 0 bases and V by 1 base; bases with no gene match: 3. CDR3 residues: CASSQGSGGHQETQYF. DNA of the CDR3: TGCGCCAGCAGCCAAGGTAGCGGGGGTCACCAAGAGACCCAGTACTTC.

The chain has TRBV19 and TRBJ2-7; D uncertain. The CDR3 sequence is 15 residues long. Trimming shortened V by 0 bases and J by 0 bases, and 9 bases separated the two germline ends. Germline V lookup: CDR1 LNHDA, CDR2 SQIVND (reference sequence). CDR3 sequence: CASSIDLGSSYEQYF. DNA of the CDR3: TGTGCCAGTAGTATAGATCTGGGAAGCTCCTACGAGCAGTACTTC.

The rearrangement joins TRBV4-1 to TRBJ2-7; 10 nucleotides line up with TRBD2. Germline CDR1 and CDR2: MGHRA and YSYEKL. This CDR3 region has 15 residues. The ends lost 5 bases at V and 7 bases at J; junction bases unmatched: 11. The DNA of the CDR3 is TGCGCCAGCAGCAGCGGCCTAGCGGGGGAAAGGGAGCAGTACTTC. Translating gives CASSSGLAGEREQYF.

The rearrangement uses TRBV4-1 and TRBJ2-3; 7 bases are a match to TRBD2. There are 18 residues in the CDR3. The germline gives CDR1 MGHRA, CDR2 YSYEKL. J gave up 2 bases and V 2 bases, and 13 bases lay outside the gene matches. For the CDR3, the DNA is TGCGCCAGCAGCCAAAGCCCTCCCGCCAGCGGGGACACAGATACGCAGTATTTT. It yields the protein CASSQSPPASGDTDTQYF.

The V gene is TRBV27, the J gene TRBJ2-4, with D possibly TRBD2 on 7 matching bases. The V gene's germline CDR1 is MNHEY and CDR2 SMNVEV (reference sequence). The CDR3 is 17 amino acids. Trimming took off 4 bases at V and 2 bases at J, with 18 bases between the two ends. The CDR3 reads CASSSILGGVTKNIQYF. CDR3 DNA sequence: TGTGCCAGCAGTTCTATCTTAGGGGGGGTAACCAAAAACATTCAGTACTTC.

This clone appeared a single time. The chain combines TRBV25-1 with TRBJ2-5, with 7 bases identical to TRBD1. Per the germline V gene, CDR1 is MGHDK and CDR2 is SYGVNS. The ends lost 8 bases at V and 2 bases at J; junction bases unmatched: 2. The CDR3 contains 12 residues. The CDR3 loop reads CASLGQQETQYF. CDR3 nucleotide sequence: TGTGCCAGCCTGGGACAGCAAGAGACCCAGTACTTC.

The V call is TRBV7-9, the J call TRBJ2-1; D is perhaps TRBD1 (5 bases). The germline V gene has CDR1 SEHNR and CDR2 FQNEAQ (reference sequence). V was cut by 1 base and J by 6 bases, with 19 bases left in between. The CDR3 runs to 17 residues. The DNA for the CDR3 is TGTGCCAGCAGCTTAGAAGAGACAGAAGACTTCGGCAATGAGCAGTTCTTC. This encodes CASSLEETEDFGNEQFF.

The chain employs TRBV19 and TRBJ2-1, with D perhaps matching TRBD2 (6 bases). Trimming shortened V by 0 bases and J by 3 bases, and 21 bases separated the two germline ends. Germline-derived CDR1 and CDR2 are LNHDA and SQIVND (reference sequence). The CDR3 runs to 19 residues. The CDR3 bases are TGTGCCAGTAGTATAGATCTATTAGCGGAAGAACGTTACTACAATGAGCAGTTCTTC. Translation: CASSIDLLAEERYYNEQFF. Based on the CDR3 plus reference TRBV19 and TRBJ2-1, the full variable domain is DGGITQSPKYLFRKEGQNVTLSCEQNLNHDAMYWYRQDPGQGLRLIYYSQIVNDFQKGDIAEGYSVSREKKESFPLTVTSAQKNPTAFYLCASSIDLLAEERYYNEQFFGPGTRLTVL.